This TCR beta chain derives from a study of blood T cell repertoires in COVID-19. This clone was counted a few times. Produced via immunoSEQ multiplex PCR; TCRdb's table is partial and in-frame only. The sample shows about 260,000 clones, 86% of them seen only once. The source material was PBMCs or T cells enriched from blood (not recorded which). The sequence was obtained from a woman aged 45-59 years who had recovered from COVID-19.

DNA of the CDR3: TGTGCCAGCAGTCAACTCGCGAGAACTAATGAAAAACTGTTTTTT. Translation gives CASSQLARTNEKLFF. This chain links TRBV28 with TRBJ1-4; no clear D. V was trimmed by 5 bases and J by 1 base, leaving 11 bases between them. CDR3 length equals 15 residues. Germline values: CDR1 MDHEN, CDR2 SYDVKM.